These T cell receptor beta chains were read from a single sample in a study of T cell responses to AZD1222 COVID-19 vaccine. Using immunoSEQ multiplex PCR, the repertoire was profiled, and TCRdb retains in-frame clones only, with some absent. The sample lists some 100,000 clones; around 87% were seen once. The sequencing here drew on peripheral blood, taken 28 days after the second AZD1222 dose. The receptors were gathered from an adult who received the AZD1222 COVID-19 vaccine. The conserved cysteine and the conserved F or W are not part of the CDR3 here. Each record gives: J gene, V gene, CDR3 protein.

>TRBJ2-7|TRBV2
ASSEAGTVYEQY
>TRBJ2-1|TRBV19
ASSISQGYEQF
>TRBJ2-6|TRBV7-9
ASSLWDSPSGANVLT
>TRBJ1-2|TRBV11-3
ASSQGSGYT
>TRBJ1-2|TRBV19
ASSRGNYGYT
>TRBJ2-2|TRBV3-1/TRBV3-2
ASSPTDSGTGELF
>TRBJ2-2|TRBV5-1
ASSLGGAQTGELF
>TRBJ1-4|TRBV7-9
ASSLSGAGLGEKLF
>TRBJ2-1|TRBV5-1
ASSVGTGLNNEQF
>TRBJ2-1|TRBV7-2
ASSSGLAGFYPF
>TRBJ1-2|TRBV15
ATSRGLNYGYT
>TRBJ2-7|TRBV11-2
ASSLYSDEQY
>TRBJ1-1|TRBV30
AWSATGTGEAF
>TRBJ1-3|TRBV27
ASSPLGGGSGNTIY
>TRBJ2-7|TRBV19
ASSKAGAPYEQY
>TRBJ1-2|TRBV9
ASSVGSYGYT
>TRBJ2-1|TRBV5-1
ASSPPANEQF
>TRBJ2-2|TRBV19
ASSSLPGLATGELF
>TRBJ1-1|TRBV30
AWIQGTTEAF
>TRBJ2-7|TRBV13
ASSYRGGQGIHEQY
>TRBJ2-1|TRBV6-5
AGRTSGRATEQF
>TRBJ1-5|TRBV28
ASSRDRGYQPQH
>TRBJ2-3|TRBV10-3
AISERLAGAY
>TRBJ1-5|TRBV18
ASSQGQGGQPQH
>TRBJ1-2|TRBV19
ASSRQLYGYT
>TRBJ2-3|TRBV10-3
AISERAGLARTDTQY
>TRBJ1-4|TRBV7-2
ASKQRQGWGTNEKLF
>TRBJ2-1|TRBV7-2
ASSLVAGGGEQF
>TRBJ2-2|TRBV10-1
ASSDAKGQGTGELF
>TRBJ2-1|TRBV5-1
ASTLAGGRDEQL
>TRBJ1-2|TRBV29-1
SVVKEGAQLANYGYT
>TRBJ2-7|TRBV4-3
ASSHGEGYGYEQY
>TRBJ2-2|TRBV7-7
ASSLAGGGGNTGELF
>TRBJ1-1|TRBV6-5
ASSSGQGGNTEAF
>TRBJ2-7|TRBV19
ASSIQEGLEQY
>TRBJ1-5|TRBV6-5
ASSHRGPNQPQH
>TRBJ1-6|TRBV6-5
ASSWVRLDSPLH
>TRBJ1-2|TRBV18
ASSPGPNYGYT
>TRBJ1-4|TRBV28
ASSLGGAGQEKLF
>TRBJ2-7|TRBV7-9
ASSLALGLTYEQY
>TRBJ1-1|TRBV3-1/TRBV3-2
ASSTTGEVTEAF